This is a list of T cell receptor beta chains from one sample in a study of OX40 agonist ivuxolimab in advanced cancers. Clones were sequenced by immunoSEQ multiplex PCR, and TCRdb holds only the in-frame ones, with some missing. The table shows 9,000 to 10,000 clones, with 65% to 75% occurring only once. The sample here was CD4+ or CD8+ T cells sorted from blood, taken in a trial of the OX40 agonist ivuxolimab. Receptor source: an adult with an advanced solid tumor such as melanoma, head and neck, liver or kidney cancer. Both conserved end residues are part of each CDR3. The D gene is left open where the match is weak. Not all rows give a size; the values are once, few, many and, for expanded clones, a class.

TRBJ1-2 | many | TRBD1 | TRBV27 | CASSSGTGIYGYTF | TGTGCCAGCAGTTCCGGGACAGGGATCTATGGCTACACCTTC
TRBJ2-3 | NA | NA | TRBV28 | CANARSGDTQYF | TGTGCCAACGCTCGGTCCGGAGATACGCAGTATTTT
TRBJ1-4 | NA | NA | TRBV7-9 | CASSFQDTNEKLFF | TGTGCCAGCAGCTTCCAGGATACTAATGAAAAACTGTTTTTT
TRBJ2-5 | NA | NA | TRBV11-2 | CASSGFGTGQETQYF | TGTGCCAGCAGTGGTTTTGGGACGGGGCAAGAGACCCAGTACTTC
TRBJ2-1 | NA | NA | TRBV4-1 | CASSPPMGEQFF | TGCGCCAGCAGCCCGCCTATGGGTGAGCAGTTCTTC
TRBJ2-7 | NA | NA | TRBV4-2 | CASSLVGTYEQYF | TGTGCCAGCAGCTTGGTGGGGACCTACGAGCAGTACTTC
TRBJ2-3 | once | NA | TRBV15 | CATSLKAVFTDTQYF | TGTGCCACCAGCTTAAAGGCGGTGTTCACAGATACGCAGTATTTT
TRBJ1-1 | NA | NA | TRBV6-1 | CASSSTGNTEAFF | TGTGCCAGCAGCTCGACGGGGAACACTGAAGCTTTCTTT
TRBJ1-1 | NA | NA | TRBV28 | CAISMGSTEAFF | TGTGCCATTTCGATGGGAAGCACTGAAGCTTTCTTT
TRBJ1-3 | NA | NA | TRBV6-1 | CASSEGPGSVSGNTIYF | TGTGCCAGCAGTGAAGGGCCCGGGTCCGTGTCTGGAAACACCATATATTTT
TRBJ2-6 | NA | TRBD1 | TRBV5-1 | CASSPRQGGSGANVLTF | TGCGCCAGCAGTCCTCGACAGGGGGGTTCTGGGGCCAACGTCCTGACTTTC
TRBJ1-2 | NA | NA | TRBV4-1 | CASRQGLEGYTF | TGCGCCAGCAGGCAAGGACTTGAGGGCTACACCTTC
TRBJ2-3 | NA | NA | TRBV10-1 | CASGLGDTQYF | TGCGCCAGCGGGTTGGGGGATACGCAGTATTTT
TRBJ2-7 | few | TRBD2 | TRBV19 | CASSIGPSGSGYEQYF | TGTGCCAGTAGTATAGGTCCTAGCGGGAGTGGCTACGAGCAGTACTTC
TRBJ1-5 | NA | TRBD1 | TRBV27 | CASSLGTGSQPQHF | TGTGCCAGCAGTCTCGGGACAGGGAGTCAGCCCCAGCATTTT
TRBJ1-1 | NA | TRBD1 | TRBV7-2 | CASSFRQGVIGQNTEAFF | TGTGCCAGCAGTTTTCGACAGGGGGTTATCGGCCAGAACACTGAAGCTTTCTTT
TRBJ1-3 | few | NA | TRBV28 | CASSLKNTIYF | TGTGCCAGCAGTTTAAAAAACACCATATATTTT
TRBJ2-7 | NA | TRBD2 | TRBV28 | CASTPGLAGHSYEQYF | TGTGCCAGCACCCCCGGACTAGCGGGGCATTCCTACGAGCAGTACTTC
TRBJ2-7 | NA | TRBD1 | TRBV11-1 | CASSLGQGSSYEQYF | TGTGCCAGCAGCTTAGGACAGGGGTCATCCTACGAGCAGTACTTC
TRBJ1-1 | few | NA | TRBV19 | CASSIVVGPSTEAFF | TGTGCCAGTAGTATTGTCGTAGGGCCTAGCACTGAAGCTTTCTTT
TRBJ1-5 | NA | NA | TRBV7-9 | CASSLTGNNQPQHF | TGTGCCAGCAGCCTCACCGGGAATAATCAGCCCCAGCATTTT
TRBJ1-2 | once | TRBD1 | TRBV7-8 | CASSLARTGGENGYTF | TGTGCCAGCAGCTTAGCGCGTACAGGGGGGGAGAATGGCTACACCTTC
TRBJ1-1 | few | NA | TRBV9 | CASSDGTFLTEAFF | TGTGCCAGCAGCGACGGGACATTTTTGACTGAAGCTTTCTTT
TRBJ2-3 | NA | TRBD2 | TRBV28 | CASSQTTSGIVDTQYF | TGTGCCAGCAGCCAGACGACTAGCGGGATAGTAGATACGCAGTATTTT
TRBJ1-2 | NA | NA | TRBV21-1 | CASGGGRNYGYTF | TGTGCCAGCGGAGGCGGCAGAAACTATGGCTACACCTTC
TRBJ2-7 | NA | NA | TRBV9 | CASSVAQGSEQYF | TGTGCCAGCAGCGTAGCTCAAGGTTCCGAGCAGTACTTC
TRBJ2-3 | once | NA | TRBV5-1 | CASSRNKGRSYTDTQYF | TGCGCCAGCAGCCGCAATAAGGGACGCTCGTACACAGATACGCAGTATTTT
TRBJ2-7 | NA | NA | TRBV19 | CASSIGVEEYEQYF | TGTGCCAGTAGTATAGGGGTAGAAGAATACGAGCAGTACTTC
TRBJ2-1 | NA | NA | TRBV18 | CASSSVTYNEQFF | TGTGCCAGCTCTAGCGTTACCTACAATGAGCAGTTCTTC
TRBJ1-2 | NA | NA | TRBV9 | CASSAGSYGYTF | TGTGCCAGCAGCGCGGGTTCCTATGGCTACACCTTC
TRBJ2-7 | NA | NA | TRBV4-1 | CASSQEWGAGIYEQYF | TGCGCCAGCAGCCAAGAATGGGGAGCGGGCATCTACGAGCAGTACTTC
TRBJ1-1 | many | NA | TRBV5-1 | CASSLGGNTEAFF | TGCGCCAGCAGCTTGGGAGGCAACACTGAAGCTTTCTTT
TRBJ2-1 | few | NA | TRBV4-3 | CASSQDRSSYNEQFF | TGCGCCAGCAGCCAAGATCGGTCTTCCTACAATGAGCAGTTCTTC
TRBJ2-7 | NA | NA | TRBV7-2 | CASSPGWTFSYEQYF | TGTGCCAGCAGCCCCGGTTGGACTTTCTCCTACGAGCAGTACTTC
TRBJ2-7 | medium-sized | NA | TRBV7-9 | CASSLGGTFHEQYF | TGTGCCAGCAGCTTAGGAGGGACGTTCCACGAGCAGTACTTC
TRBJ2-3 | NA | NA | TRBV7-8 | CASSLRGEPDTQYF | TGTGCCAGCAGCTTACGTGGAGAACCAGATACGCAGTATTTT
TRBJ2-7 | NA | NA | TRBV6-1 | CASSEAPAGGSYEQYF | TGTGCCAGCAGTGAAGCGCCGGCAGGTGGATCCTACGAGCAGTACTTC
TRBJ2-1 | NA | NA | TRBV14 | CASSQEEADEQFF | TGTGCCAGCAGCCAAGAGGAAGCAGATGAGCAGTTCTTC
TRBJ2-2 | NA | NA | TRBV19 | CASSMRRGSAGELFF | TGTGCCAGTAGTATGAGGAGGGGATCGGCCGGGGAGCTGTTTTTT
TRBJ2-1 | NA | NA | TRBV6-5 | CASSYESGEQFF | TGTGCCAGCAGTTACGAAAGCGGGGAGCAGTTCTTC
TRBJ1-5 | NA | NA | TRBV7-8 | CASSLGEQGNQPQHF | TGTGCCAGCAGCTTAGGGGAACAGGGAAATCAGCCCCAGCATTTT
TRBJ1-1 | NA | TRBD1 | TRBV7-9 | CASSGRQGAGNTEAFF | TGTGCCAGCAGCGGCAGACAGGGGGCGGGGAACACTGAAGCTTTCTTT
TRBJ2-1 | NA | NA | TRBV6-6 | CASSLSNEQFF | TGTGCCAGCAGTTTGAGCAATGAGCAGTTCTTC
TRBJ2-7 | NA | NA | TRBV28 | CASSAYRENEQYF | TGTGCCAGCAGTGCGTACCGGGAGAACGAGCAGTACTTC
TRBJ1-5 | NA | NA | TRBV19 | CAGSFGAKQPQHF | TGTGCCGGCTCTTTCGGGGCGAAGCAGCCCCAGCATTTT
TRBJ1-6 | NA | NA | TRBV4-2 | CASSQGTSYNSPLHF | TGTGCCAGCAGCCAGGGGACCTCCTATAATTCACCCCTCCACTTT
TRBJ1-5 | NA | TRBD1 | TRBV5-4 | CASGSDRDYCNQPQHF | TGTGCCAGCGGCTCGGACAGGGACTATTGTAATCAGCCCCAGCATTTT
TRBJ1-2 | NA | NA | TRBV28 | CASSLALEGGYTF | TGTGCCAGCAGTTTAGCCCTCGAGGGTGGCTACACCTTC
TRBJ1-2 | NA | NA | TRBV6-5 | CASSARENYGYTF | TGTGCCAGCAGTGCCAGGGAAAACTATGGCTACACCTTC
TRBJ2-1 | NA | NA | TRBV5-8 | CASSDSTFYNEQFF | TGTGCCAGCAGCGATTCGACATTTTACAATGAGCAGTTCTTC
TRBJ1-2 | few | NA | TRBV29-1 | CSVPGKGGSEDYGYTF | TGCAGCGTTCCCGGCAAGGGGGGGTCCGAGGACTATGGCTACACCTTC
TRBJ2-6 | NA | NA | TRBV9 | CASSHPPGANVLTF | TGTGCCAGCAGCCACCCCCCTGGGGCCAACGTCCTGACTTTC
TRBJ2-7 | few | NA | TRBV9 | CASSVDVGSSYEQYF | TGTGCCAGCAGCGTAGACGTGGGGAGCTCCTACGAGCAGTACTTC